This T cell receptor (beta chain) was obtained from a study of T cell responses to AZD1222 COVID-19 vaccine. Points from the study as a whole: The study found vaccine-associated CD4 TCRs spanning spike, dominant at 160-218 and 743-854. Only after the peak T cell response were repertoires sampled. There were mostly white British donors and more females than males, and clonal diversity was possibly underestimated.

This clone appeared once. Its target is not known. The table came from immunoSEQ multiplex PCR; TCRdb's copy has only in-frame clones and leaves some out. The sample includes some 110,000 clones, around 90% seen only once; the top ten take approximately 4.2%. This material consisted of peripheral blood, taken on day 0 of AZD1222 vaccination. The receptor comes from an adult in good health.

The CDR3 bases are TGCGCCAGCAGCCAGGGGGCGGAGAAAAACATTCAGTACTTC. This codes for CASSQGAEKNIQYF. The V call is TRBV4-1, the J call TRBJ2-4, with D perhaps TRBD1 (6 bases). V was cut by 3 bases and J by 4 bases, with 10 bases left in between. The CDR3 is 14 amino acids. CDR1 and CDR2 (germline): MGHRA, YSYEKL.